This entry lists 31 T cell receptor beta chains sequenced from one sample in a study of OX40 agonist ivuxolimab in advanced cancers. TCRdb's table, derived via immunoSEQ multiplex PCR, lists solely in-frame clones and lacks some. Among more than 50,000 clones listed, about 82% were seen once. The starting material was CD4+ or CD8+ T cells sorted from blood, obtained in a trial of the OX40 agonist ivuxolimab. The receptors were sampled from an adult with an advanced solid tumor such as melanoma, head and neck, liver or kidney cancer.

V and J are TRBV6-1 and TRBJ2-7; D not certain. Trimming removed 6 bases at V and 4 bases at J, with 10 bases between. The length of the CDR3 is 12 residues. Per the germline V gene, CDR1 is MNHNS and CDR2 is SASEGT. DNA of the CDR3: TGTGCCAGCAGGGATCTAGGATACGAGCAGTACTTC. As protein: CASRDLGYEQYF.

V and J are TRBV30 and TRBJ1-4, with D possibly matching TRBD1 (5 bases). Trimming cost V 1 base and J 2 bases, with 11 bases left between them. From germline, CDR1 is GTSNPN and CDR2 SVGIG (reference sequence). This CDR3 is 15 amino acids long. The CDR3 sequence is CAWSALGATNEKLFF. In DNA, the CDR3 is TGTGCCTGGAGTGCCTTAGGGGCGACTAATGAAAAACTGTTTTTT.

The chain has TRBV10-3 and TRBJ1-2; D gene unclear. V lost 8 bases, J lost 5 bases, and 15 bases lay in between. CDR1 is ENHRY and CDR2 is SYGVKD in the germline V gene. The CDR3 is made up of 13 amino acids. CDR3 nucleotide sequence: TGTGCCATCGAGGACCGTCACTCTTATGGCTACACCTTC. Protein sequence: CAIEDRHSYGYTF.

This clone has a handful of counts. The J gene is TRBJ2-2, the V gene TRBV19; D perhaps matches TRBD1 (6 bases). V was clipped by 3 bases and J by 5 bases, with 16 bases between them. The CDR3 sequence is 16 residues long. Per germline, CDR1 LNHDA and CDR2 SQIVND (reference sequence). The CDR3 region has the DNA TGTGCCAGTAGTATTACAGGGATCTTAAGTACCGGGGAGCTGTTTTTT. It encodes CASSITGILSTGELFF.

This clone occurred once. Here the CDR3 DNA reads TGCAGCGCCCGGGACGGACTCTACGAGCAGTACTTC. The encoded protein is CSARDGLYEQYF. The chain combines TRBV29-1 with TRBJ2-7; D may match TRBD1 or TRBD2 (5 bases each). Trimming removed 7 bases at V and 3 bases at J, with 13 bases between. The germline CDR1 and CDR2 sequences are SQVTM and ANQGSEA. This CDR3 comprises 12 residues.

V gene TRBV4-3 combines with J gene TRBJ1-3; 9 bases fit TRBD1. Trimming removed 0 bases from V and 0 bases from J; junction bases left unmatched: 0. The CDR3 is 16 amino acids. CDR1 is LGHNA, CDR2 YSLEER, per germline. CDR3 in amino acids: CASSQETGGSGNTIYF. Written as DNA, the CDR3 is TGCGCCAGCAGCCAAGAGACAGGGGGCTCTGGAAACACCATATATTTT.

The CDR3 spells CASSKRQGADTQYF. CDR3 nucleotide sequence: TGTGCCAGCAGCAAACGACAGGGGGCAGATACGCAGTATTTT. The gene calls are TRBV21-1 and TRBJ2-3; the table's D call TRBD1 went unverified against the DNA. TRBV21-1 represents a pseudogene. The CDR3 length is 14 residues.

The chain has TRBV25-1 and TRBJ1-6, with a tentative D call TRBD1 (5 bases). CDR1 and CDR2 from the germline V gene are MGHDK and SYGVNS. Deletions cut 4 bases from V and 5 bases from J, with 12 bases between. There are 15 residues in the CDR3. CDR3 region: CASSVRGVNNSPLHF. The CDR3 DNA sequence: TGTGCCAGCAGTGTCCGAGGGGTCAATAATTCACCCCTCCACTTT.

This rearrangement joins TRBV7-3 to TRBJ2-5; D might be TRBD1 (6 bases). The germline CDR1 and CDR2 sequences are SGHTA and FQGTGA. The CDR3 is 13 residues long. The V and J ends lost 4 bases and 4 bases respectively, with 10 bases between them. The CDR3 spells CASSSGVGETQYF. CDR3 sequence (DNA): TGTGCCAGCAGCTCAGGGGTTGGAGAGACCCAGTACTTC.

This chain uses TRBV7-6 with TRBJ2-1, with D possibly being TRBD2 (6 bases). In germline, CDR1 is SGHVS, CDR2 FNYEAQ. The V end lost 1 base, the J end lost 5 bases, and 12 bases lay between the germline ends. CDR3 length: 15 residues. The CDR3 protein is CASSLGVSGNNEQFF. The DNA for the CDR3 is TGTGCCAGCAGCTTAGGGGTTAGCGGCAACAATGAGCAGTTCTTC. Combining the CDR3 with reference TRBV7-6 and TRBJ2-1 gives the whole variable domain GAGVSQSPRYKVTKRGQDVALRCDPISGHVSLYWYRQALGQGPEFLTYFNYEAQQDKSGLPNDRFSAERPEGSISTLTIQRTEQRDSAMYRCASSLGVSGNNEQFFGPGTRLTVL.

The chain links TRBV2 to TRBJ2-5; unclear D gene. Germline assignment: CDR1 SNHLY and CDR2 FYNNEI. V lost 9 bases and J 3 bases, leaving 8 bases between the germline ends. This CDR3 has 11 residues. CDR3 loop: CASPREETQYF. The CDR3 nucleotides read TGTGCCAGTCCTCGTGAAGAGACCCAGTACTTC.

The chain links TRBV6-6 to TRBJ2-3; 10 bases map to TRBD1. Trimming removed 6 bases from V and 5 bases from J; junction bases left unmatched: 5. The CDR3 covers 14 residues. Germline lookup yields CDR1 MNHNY and CDR2 SVGAGI (reference sequence). The CDR3 DNA sequence: TGTGCCAGCAGCCGGGACAGGGGAAGAGATACGCAGTATTTT. It encodes CASSRDRGRDTQYF.

This chain uses TRBV28 with TRBJ2-5; D call uncertain. V lost 2 bases and J lost 2, with 9 bases in between. The V gene's germline CDR1 is MDHEN and CDR2 SYDVKM. The CDR3 has 14 amino acids. CDR3 amino acids: CASSLGAGQETQYF. The CDR3 nucleotides are TGTGCCAGCAGTTTAGGTGCCGGACAAGAGACCCAGTACTTC.

The chain uses TRBV6-4 and TRBJ2-2, with TRBD1 matching over 8 bases. The J segment lost 5 bases and the V segment lost 2 bases, leaving 7 bases of the junction unmatched. Germline lookup yields CDR1 MRHNA and CDR2 SNTAGT. This CDR3 has 16 residues. CDR3: CASSDAQGARTGELFF. The CDR3 DNA sequence: TGTGCCAGCAGTGACGCTCAGGGGGCGCGGACCGGGGAGCTGTTTTTT.

This clone was picked up one time. This chain connects TRBV21-1 to TRBJ2-7; TRBD1 is the table's D call and was not checked against the DNA. TRBV21-1 is termed a pseudogene. This CDR3 has 15 amino acids. This chain's CDR3 is CASRFRGTGGSEQYF. The CDR3 nucleotides read TGTGCCAGCAGGTTCCGGGGGACAGGGGGGAGCGAGCAGTACTTC.

This rearrangement joins TRBV6-5 to TRBJ1-4; 7 bases agree with TRBD1. Germline V lookup: CDR1 MNHEY, CDR2 SVGAGI. V shed 0 bases and J 7 bases; nucleotides not matched to a gene: 5. The CDR3 length is 15 residues. The CDR3 protein is CASSYSSPGGEKLFF. The CDR3 region has the DNA TGTGCCAGCAGTTACTCGAGCCCAGGGGGTGAAAAACTGTTTTTT.

The rearrangement uses TRBV19 and TRBJ2-4; 8 bases are a match to TRBD2. Germline-derived CDR1 and CDR2 are LNHDA and SQIVND (reference sequence). This CDR3 is built from 18 residues. J lost 7 bases, V lost 3 bases, and 17 bases had no gene match. CDR3 residues: CASSMPHPSGGEGNIQYF. CDR3 in DNA: TGTGCCAGTAGTATGCCCCACCCTTCGGGGGGGGAGGGTAACATTCAGTACTTC. Drawing the rest from reference TRBV19 and TRBJ2-4, the complete variable domain is DGGITQSPKYLFRKEGQNVTLSCEQNLNHDAMYWYRQDPGQGLRLIYYSQIVNDFQKGDIAEGYSVSREKKESFPLTVTSAQKNPTAFYLCASSMPHPSGGEGNIQYFGAGTRLSVL.

V is TRBV29-1 and J is TRBJ1-3; D is uncertain. V shed 7 bases and J shed 4 bases, with 14 bases lying between them. Looked up from germline, CDR1 is SQVTM and CDR2 is ANQGSEA. This CDR3 has 13 residues. CDR3: CSARTDLGNTIYF. The CDR3 DNA reads as TGCAGCGCCAGGACCGACCTCGGAAACACCATATATTTT.

This clone was detected a few times. This rearrangement joins TRBV7-9 to TRBJ2-7; the D call may be TRBD1 or TRBD2 (5 bases each). Trimming took 4 bases from V and 7 from J, leaving 20 bases between them. Germline V CDR1 and CDR2: SEHNR, FQNEAQ (reference sequence). The CDR3 totals 15 residues. CDR3 sequence reads: CASSSKVPGPGEQYF. The CDR3 coding sequence is TGTGCCAGCAGCTCAAAGGTCCCGGGACCCGGGGAGCAGTACTTC.

The genes are TRBV25-1 and TRBJ1-2; D is perhaps TRBD1 (6 bases). This CDR3 region has 17 residues. Trimming took 3 bases from V and 1 from J, leaving 18 bases between them. Germline V gene lookup returns CDR1 MGHDK and CDR2 SYGVNS. The CDR3 sequence is CASSDVGRGPINYGYTF. CDR3 nucleotide sequence: TGTGCCAGCAGTGATGTGGGCAGGGGCCCGATTAACTATGGCTACACCTTC.

This rearrangement joins TRBV6-5 to TRBJ2-2; the D gene is possibly TRBD2 (5 bases). Germline values: CDR1 MNHEY, CDR2 SVGAGI. There are 15 residues in the CDR3. V lost 6 bases to trimming and J lost 7 bases, with 18 bases between them. The CDR3 loop is CASRPGKGGGGELFF. CDR3 nucleotide sequence: TGTGCCAGCAGGCCGGGCAAAGGAGGCGGCGGGGAGCTGTTTTTT.

This chain joins TRBV30 and TRBJ2-3; D gene ambiguous. The V gene lost 5 bases and the J gene lost 6 bases, with 9 bases spanning the gap. This CDR3 spans 11 amino acids. Per the germline V gene, CDR1 is GTSNPN and CDR2 is SVGIG (reference sequence). The CDR3 spells CAWATGDTQYF. Written as DNA, the CDR3 is TGTGCCTGGGCTACCGGGGATACGCAGTATTTT. The whole variable domain, remainder taken from reference TRBV30 and TRBJ2-3, is SQTIHQWPATLVQPVGSPLSLECTVEGTSNPNLYWYRQAAGRGLQLLFYSVGIGQISSEVPQNLSASRPQDRQFILSSKKLLLSDSGFYLCAWATGDTQYFGPGTRLTVL.

This clone was observed a handful of times. This chain joins TRBV7-9 and TRBJ2-1; D is perhaps TRBD1 (5 bases). Germline V lookup: CDR1 SEHNR, CDR2 FQNEAQ (reference sequence). The CDR3 extends over 13 amino acids. Trimming pared 5 bases from V and 8 bases from J, leaving 13 bases between. CDR3 residues: CASSTRTSYEQFF. In DNA, the CDR3 is TGTGCCAGCAGCACCAGGACAAGCTATGAGCAGTTCTTC.

Notes on this clone: One end of the junction is discordant with germline, which a read error may explain. V usage is TRBV7-7 and J usage is TRBJ2-2; D unclear. The CDR3 sequence is 14 residues long. The germline V gene encodes CDR1 SSHAT and CDR2 FNYEAQ (reference sequence). CDR3 sequence (DNA): TGTGCTAGCAGCCCCCGGCGTAACACCGGGGAGCTGTTTTTT. Translating it yields CASSPRRNTGELFF.

The rearrangement links TRBV6-1 to TRBJ2-5, with TRBD1 matching over 9 bases. The ends lost 8 bases at V and 4 bases at J; junction bases unmatched: 11. Germline CDR1 MNHNS, CDR2 SASEGT. This CDR3 has 15 residues. The CDR3 region has the DNA TGTGCCAGCCGACCGGGACAGGGTGGAGGAGAGACCCAGTACTTC. This translates into CASRPGQGGGETQYF.

This clone appeared a single time. This chain uses TRBV19 with TRBJ2-1; 8 nucleotides line up with TRBD2. Germline V gives CDR1 LNHDA, CDR2 SQIVND (reference sequence). The V and J ends lost 7 bases and 3 bases, in that order; junction bases with no gene match: 5. CDR3 length: 14 amino acids. CDR3 amino acids: CASNLAGHYNEQFF. The DNA for the CDR3 is TGTGCCAGTAACCTAGCGGGCCACTACAATGAGCAGTTCTTC.

The rearrangement joins TRBV7-2 to TRBJ1-4; tentative D call: TRBD1 (6 bases). The CDR3 consists of 15 residues. CDR1 is SGHTA, CDR2 FQGNSA, per germline. V dropped 2 bases and J dropped 5 bases, with 12 bases sitting between them. CDR3 sequence: CASSLMGARNEKLFF. The CDR3 nucleotides are TGTGCCAGCAGCTTAATGGGGGCCCGAAATGAAAAACTGTTTTTT.

This chain links TRBV5-4 with TRBJ2-7, with 7 bases aligning to TRBD1. Trimming removed 4 bases from V and 6 bases from J; junction bases left unmatched: 7. The CDR3 sequence is 13 residues long. Germline CDR1 SGHNT, CDR2 YYREEE (reference sequence). CDR3 DNA: TGTGCCAGCAGCCTCCGAGACAGGGTCGAGCAGTACTTC. Protein product: CASSLRDRVEQYF.

V and J are TRBV6-5 and TRBJ1-5; no clear D. CDR3 length: 15 residues. From germline, CDR1 is MNHEY and CDR2 SVGAGI. Between the trimmed V and J ends, which lost 2 bases and 1 base, there was a span of 9 bases. The CDR3 coding sequence is TGTGCCAGCAGTTACAGGGCAGCCAGCAATCAGCCCCAGCATTTT. It is translated as CASSYRAASNQPQHF.

The CDR3 region is CASSLSDRDYGYTF. The CDR3 region has the DNA TGTGCCAGCAGCTTGTCGGACAGGGACTATGGCTACACCTTC. The chain carries TRBV7-2 and TRBJ1-2, with 8 bases fitting TRBD1. The CDR3 totals 14 residues. V lost 3 bases to trimming and J lost 3 bases; unmatched junction nucleotides: 3. Germline CDR1 reads SGHTA; CDR2 reads FQGNSA. The full variable domain, its missing parts supplied by reference TRBV7-2 and TRBJ1-2, is GAGVSQSPSNKVTEKGKDVELRCDPISGHTALYWYRQSLGQGLEFLIYFQGNSAPDKSGLPSDRFSAERTGGSVSTLTIQRTQQEDSAVYLCASSLSDRDYGYTFGSGTRLTVV.

The V gene is TRBV7-9, the J gene TRBJ2-3, with 8 bases that match TRBD2. Germline trimming cut 6 bases from V and 1 base from J; bases unmatched to any gene: 3. CDR3 length equals 14 residues. CDR1 and CDR2 from the germline V gene are SEHNR and FQNEAQ (reference sequence). The CDR3 coding sequence is TGTGCCAGCAGTAGCGGGGTGGGCACAGATACGCAGTATTTT. Amino acids: CASSSGVGTDTQYF. Together with reference TRBV7-9 and TRBJ2-3, the CDR3 gives the full variable domain: DTGVSQNPRHKITKRGQNVTFRCDPISEHNRLYWYRQTLGQGPEFLTYFQNEAQLEKSRLLSDRFSAERPKGSFSTLEIQRTEQGDSAMYLCASSSGVGTDTQYFGPGTRLTVL.